A single sample is the source of the 25 T cell receptor beta chains below, sequenced in a study of blood T cells in healthy people across ages. Using a J-beta primer mix together with a sample-barcoded 5' primer, a second PCR was run for roughly 7 to 12 cycles. TCRdb fed the 5' RACE reads into MiXCR, producing one record per CDR3 protein. Seen here are about 680,000 distinct CDR3 sequences, 49% observed once, and the top ten hold roughly 30%. Sequenced input: blood. The receptors come from a woman aged 55-69 years in good health.

The chain carries TRBV12-3 or TRBV12-4 and TRBJ2-4; D gene ambiguous. This CDR3 region has 14 residues. Deletions cut 1 base from V and 4 bases from J, with 8 bases between. CDR3 region: CASSLEEIKNIQYF. In DNA form, the CDR3 reads TGTGCCAGCAGTTTAGAAGAGATTAAAAACATTCAGTACTTC.

This sequence joins TRBV20-1 and TRBJ2-1; TRBD2 matches at 13 bases. Trimming at V came to 0 bases and at J to 12 bases, leaving 11 bases not matched to a gene. There are 16 residues in the CDR3. Germline lookup yields CDR1 DFQATT and CDR2 SNEGSKA (reference sequence). CDR3 amino acids: CSARDGTTSGRSGQFF. CDR3 DNA sequence: TGCAGTGCTAGAGATGGCACGACTAGCGGGAGGAGTGGGCAGTTCTTC.

This clonotype was counted between two and nine times. This chain links TRBV7-2 with TRBJ2-1; D remains unclear. Germline V gives CDR1 SGHTA, CDR2 FQGNSA. Trimming took 4 bases from V and 2 from J, leaving 12 bases between them. The CDR3 runs to 15 residues. The CDR3 coding sequence is TGTGCCAGCAGCTACACCACCGGCACCTACAATGAGCAGTTCTTC. Translation: CASSYTTGTYNEQFF.

The chain has TRBV30 and TRBJ2-6; TRBD2 might be the D (6 bases). V was clipped by 2 bases and J by 0 bases, with 8 bases between them. The CDR3 spans 15 residues. CDR1 and CDR2 (germline): GTSNPN, SVGIG (reference sequence). The CDR3 nucleotides are TGTGCCTGGAGTCGGGACTGCTCTGGGGCCAACGTCCTGACTTTC. Translating gives CAWSRDCSGANVLTF.

For this clonotype: At one end the junction does not follow the germline gene, possibly because of a read error. CDR3 residues: CSARDRLAGHYNKQFF. The CDR3 DNA is TGCAGTGCTAGAGATAGGCTAGCGGGGCACTACAATAAGCAGTTCTTC. The rearrangement uses TRBV20-1 and TRBJ2-7; 9 nucleotides agree with TRBD2. The assigned J gene may be wrong: the sequence end matches TRBJ2-1 better. From germline, CDR1 is DFQATT and CDR2 SNEGSKA (reference sequence). The CDR3 runs 16 residues.

The chain combines TRBV10-2 with TRBJ2-7, with D possibly matching TRBD2 (5 bases). CDR3 length: 11 amino acids. Germline V gene sequence: CDR1 WSHSY, CDR2 SAAADI. The V and J ends lost 10 bases and 4 bases respectively, with 11 bases between them. In DNA, the CDR3 is TGCGCCACCCTATCGGGATACGAGCAGTACTTC. This translates into CATLSGYEQYF.

The V gene is TRBV10-3, the J gene TRBJ2-7, with a weak D call TRBD2 (5 bases). The V gene lost 2 bases and the J gene lost 0 bases, with 8 bases spanning the gap. Germline CDR1 ENHRY, CDR2 SYGVKD. The length of the CDR3 is 14 residues. The CDR3 DNA sequence: TGTGCCATCAGTGAGCGGGAAAGCTCCTACGAGCAGTACTTC. Translated, it gives CAISERESSYEQYF.

This clonotype has a handful of counts. This chain joins TRBV4-2 and TRBJ1-1; 7 nucleotides align to TRBD1. The germline gives CDR1 LGHNA, CDR2 YNFKEQ. The ends lost 4 bases at V and 4 bases at J; junction bases unmatched: 6. The CDR3 consists of 14 residues. CDR3 residues: CASSLDRVGTEAFF. The CDR3 region has the DNA TGTGCCAGCAGCCTCGACAGGGTGGGCACTGAAGCTTTCTTT.

This chain joins TRBV20-1 and TRBJ2-5, with D unclear. Between the trimmed V and J ends, which lost 6 bases and 5 bases, there was a span of 10 bases. Germline CDR1 and CDR2: DFQATT and SNEGSKA (reference sequence). There are 11 residues in the CDR3. The CDR3 DNA reads TGCAGTGCCCCCATGAGTGAGACCCAGTACTTC. Translated, it gives CSAPMSETQYF.

This clonotype was observed a single time. V and J are TRBV7-2 and TRBJ2-1; 10 bases agree with TRBD2. Germline values: CDR1 SGHTA, CDR2 FQGNSA. The CDR3 spans 17 residues. V was clipped by 0 bases and J by 7 bases; unmatched bases: 9. This chain's CDR3 is CASSLAASGRAVNEQFF. CDR3 coding DNA: TGTGCCAGCAGCTTAGCGGCCAGCGGGAGGGCCGTTAATGAGCAGTTCTTC.

This sequence joins TRBV6-1 and TRBJ2-7; D gene uncertain. Germline CDR1 reads MNHNS; CDR2 reads SASEGT. CDR3 length equals 14 residues. With 0 bases removed from V and 3 bases from J, the gap between germline ends came to 9 bases. Written as DNA, the CDR3 is TGTGCCAGCAGTGAAGCCTGGGCAGGCTACGAGCAGTACTTC. Its protein product is CASSEAWAGYEQYF.

This clonotype has a handful of counts. The chain links TRBV20-1 to TRBJ1-6; maybe TRBD1 (6 bases). The CDR3 runs 16 residues. CDR1 is DFQATT, CDR2 SNEGSKA, per germline (reference sequence). The V gene lost 1 base and the J gene lost 5 bases, with 15 bases spanning the gap. The CDR3: CSARGPGTLNNSPLHF. In nucleotides, the CDR3 is TGCAGTGCTAGAGGCCCCGGGACACTGAATAATTCACCCCTCCACTTT.

The chain recombines TRBV27 with TRBJ1-1; D ambiguous. Germline V CDR1 and CDR2: MNHEY, SMNVEV (reference sequence). V lost 7 bases and J 0 bases, leaving 18 bases between the germline ends. CDR3 length equals 16 residues. The CDR3 loop is CASMGAPRIMNTEAFF. As DNA, the CDR3 is TGTGCCAGCATGGGAGCCCCGCGTATAATGAACACTGAAGCTTTCTTT.

This clonotype was counted once. The chain couples TRBV7-2 to TRBJ2-6, with 9 nucleotides matching TRBD2. J lost 0 bases, V lost 3 bases, and 3 bases had no gene match. Germline V CDR1 and CDR2: SGHTA, FQGNSA. The CDR3 runs 17 residues. The CDR3 DNA reads TGTGCCAGCAGCTTTAGCGGGAGCCTCTCTGGGGCCAACGTCCTGACTTTC. As protein: CASSFSGSLSGANVLTF. The full variable domain, with the rest looked up from reference TRBV7-2 and TRBJ2-6, is GAGVSQSPSNKVTEKGKDVELRCDPISGHTALYWYRQSLGQGLEFLIYFQGNSAPDKSGLPSDRFSAERTGGSVSTLTIQRTQQEDSAVYLCASSFSGSLSGANVLTFGAGSRLTVL.

The V and J genes are TRBV5-1 and TRBJ2-1; 8 positions match TRBD2. CDR1 is SGHRS, CDR2 YFSETQ, per germline. The CDR3 runs 13 residues. Trimming at V came to 4 bases and at J to 7 bases, leaving 4 bases not matched to a gene. CDR3 in amino acids: CASSGRGGNEQFF. The CDR3, as DNA: TGCGCCAGCAGCGGACGGGGGGGTAATGAGCAGTTCTTC. The full variable domain, with the rest looked up from reference TRBV5-1 and TRBJ2-1, is KAGVTQTPRYLIKTRGQQVTLSCSPISGHRSVSWYQQTPGQGLQFLFEYFSETQRNKGNFPGRFSGRQFSNSRSEMNVSTLELGDSALYLCASSGRGGNEQFFGPGTRLTVL.

The chain joins TRBV4-2 to TRBJ2-7; no clear D gene. CDR1 is LGHNA, CDR2 YNFKEQ, per germline. Trimming pared 0 bases from V and 3 bases from J, leaving 12 bases between. CDR3 length equals 15 residues. Here the CDR3 reads CASSQELEAGYEQYF. For the CDR3, the DNA is TGTGCCAGCAGCCAAGAGCTCGAGGCAGGCTACGAGCAGTACTTC.

The chain links TRBV12-3 or TRBV12-4 to TRBJ1-2; D remains ambiguous. The CDR3 covers 15 residues. Between the trimmed V and J ends, which lost 7 bases and 0 bases, there was a span of 15 bases. The CDR3 DNA is TGTGCCAGCACTCCTTCGGGCAGATCTAACTATGGCTACACCTTC. This sequence encodes CASTPSGRSNYGYTF.

This clonotype was found once. The chain couples TRBV20-1 to TRBJ2-1; D gene uncertain. Trimming cost V 0 bases and J 12 bases, with 15 bases left between them. Germline V lookup: CDR1 DFQATT, CDR2 SNEGSKA (reference sequence). There are 13 residues in the CDR3. The CDR3 sequence is CSARDPVPHVQFF. The CDR3 DNA follows: TGCAGTGCTAGAGATCCCGTGCCCCACGTGCAGTTCTTC.

The chain employs TRBV2 and TRBJ1-1, with D unclear. CDR1 SNHLY and CDR2 FYNNEI come from the germline V gene. CDR3 length: 11 amino acids. Trimming took off 4 bases at V and 8 bases at J, with 8 bases between the two ends. DNA for the CDR3: TGTGCCAGCAGTGGCGAGGCGGAAGCTTTCTTT. Residues: CASSGEAEAFF.

This clonotype was seen just once. This chain uses TRBV2 with TRBJ2-1; perhaps TRBD1 as D (5 bases). The DNA end is more similar to TRBJ2-7, so the J call may be wrong. CDR1 SNHLY and CDR2 FYNNEI come from the germline V gene. The CDR3 contains 14 residues. The CDR3 is CASSDRAVLNEQYF. For the CDR3, the DNA is TGTGCCAGCAGTGACAGGGCCGTCCTCAATGAGCAGTACTTC.

The J gene is TRBJ2-1, the V gene TRBV4-2; D is possibly TRBD1 or TRBD2 (5 bases each). V was clipped by 2 bases and J by 2 bases, with 16 bases between them. Germline V gives CDR1 LGHNA, CDR2 YNFKEQ. The CDR3 is made up of 17 amino acids. The chain's CDR3 is CASSQNPWGSAYNEQFF. In DNA, the CDR3 is TGTGCCAGCAGCCAAAACCCCTGGGGGAGTGCCTACAATGAGCAGTTCTTC.

The J gene is TRBJ1-5, the V gene TRBV10-3; D is unresolved. Germline V gene sequence: CDR1 ENHRY, CDR2 SYGVKD. The CDR3 length is 14 residues. Deletions cut 3 bases from V and 0 bases from J, with 6 bases between. The DNA for the CDR3 is TGTGCCATCAGTGACCAGAATAGCAATCAGCCCCAGCATTTT. It is translated as CAISDQNSNQPQHF.

This clonotype has just a few counts. The chain links TRBV7-9 to TRBJ2-7; 10 bases line up with TRBD2. The ends lost 5 bases at V and 0 bases at J; junction bases unmatched: 13. The V gene's germline CDR1 is SEHNR and CDR2 FQNEAQ (reference sequence). The CDR3 contains 18 residues. CDR3 region: CASSPHWTSGPNSYEQYF. For the CDR3, the DNA is TGTGCCAGCAGCCCCCACTGGACTAGCGGACCTAACTCCTACGAGCAGTACTTC.

A few counts support this clonotype. J is TRBJ2-3 and V is TRBV4-3; perhaps TRBD2 as D (6 bases). This CDR3 is 18 amino acids long. V lost 0 bases, J lost 2 bases, and 18 bases lay in between. The V gene's germline CDR1 is LGHNA and CDR2 YSLEER. The CDR3 region is CASSQDLTRKALTDTQYF. The CDR3 coding sequence is TGCGCCAGCAGCCAAGATCTGACTAGAAAGGCACTCACAGATACGCAGTATTTT.

This clonotype was found a few times. The V gene is TRBV4-3, the J gene TRBJ2-5; possible D gene TRBD1, 7 bases. CDR3 length equals 14 residues. V was clipped by 2 bases and J by 4 bases, with 11 bases between them. Germline-derived CDR1 and CDR2 are LGHNA and YSLEER. CDR3 in DNA: TGCGCCAGCAGCCAAAATCAGGGGGGAGAGACCCAGTACTTC. This codes for CASSQNQGGETQYF.